Below, one T cell receptor beta chain is given with its context. V was pared by 5 bases and J by 0 bases, with 14 bases between. Germline lookup yields CDR1 LNHDA and CDR2 SQIVND (reference sequence). The CDR3 is made up of 16 amino acids. This specimen belongs to a study of cytomegalovirus exposure and HLA in healthy donors. Both 60 Vbeta primers and 13 Jbeta primers went into the PCR. Here immunoSEQ multiplex PCR was the method, and the copy in TCRdb shows in-frame clones only, minus some. The sample shows 150,000 to 200,000 clones, 80% to 85% of them seen only once. Sequencing was performed on PBMCs. The source of this sequence is a male donor in good health and CMV-seropositive. The gene calls are TRBV19 and TRBJ2-1, with unresolved D. The CDR3 DNA reads as TGTGCCAGTAGTCCGGTTGCGTTGAGCTCCTACAATGAGCAGTTCTTC. Translating it yields CASSPVALSSYNEQFF. The variable domain in full, with the rest retrieved from reference TRBV19 and TRBJ2-1, is DGGITQSPKYLFRKEGQNVTLSCEQNLNHDAMYWYRQDPGQGLRLIYYSQIVNDFQKGDIAEGYSVSREKKESFPLTVTSAQKNPTAFYLCASSPVALSSYNEQFFGPGTRLTVL.